This T cell receptor (beta chain) was obtained from a study of glioma-infiltrating T cells. This clonotype was seen only once. Using RNA template, CDR3s of TCR alpha and beta were amplified with iRepertoire arm-PCR. One entry per CDR3 protein, called by TCRdb with MiXCR from the multiplex PCR reads. The sample includes about 93,000 distinct CDR3 sequences, approximately 40% of them seen just once. The source is a human donor with low-grade glioma or glioblastoma, undergoing nonglioma brain surgery, or in good health (not recorded which). Sequenced: glioma tissue, nonneoplastic brain tissue, or PBMCs (not recorded which).

CDR3 region: CASSQRTGLLSSYNEQFF. The CDR3 coding sequence is TGCGCCAGCAGCCAAAGGACAGGGTTGTTGAGCTCTTACAATGAGCAGTTCTTC. The rearrangement uses TRBV4-1 and TRBJ2-1, with TRBD1 matching 8 bases. Germline-derived CDR1 and CDR2 are MGHRA and YSYEKL. This CDR3 region has 18 residues. Unmatched junction bases numbered 13, after V lost 2 bases and J lost 4 bases.